These T cell receptor beta chains were read from a single sample in a study of T cell responses to AZD1222 COVID-19 vaccine. This table comes from immunoSEQ multiplex PCR, and its TCRdb copy is limited to in-frame clones, with some not included. Among 120,000 or so clones listed, about 90% were seen once. The specimen comprised peripheral blood, sampled on day 0 of AZD1222 vaccination. These receptors all come from an adult in good health. The CDR3 runs from the conserved cysteine through the conserved F or W. The order of the fields is J gene, CDR3 length, D gene, V gene, clone size, CDR3 protein, CDR3 DNA. The D gene is left open where the match is weak. A clone size is listed for some rows: how often the clone was seen (once, few, many), or a class if it is expanded.

>TRBJ2-7|13|NA|TRBV12-3/TRBV12-4|NA
CASSSDSSYEQYF
TGTGCCAGCAGTTCGGACAGCTCCTACGAGCAGTACTTC
>TRBJ1-2|16|NA|TRBV19|NA
CASSLGQASAGYGYTF
TGTGCCAGTTCACTAGGGCAGGCGTCGGCCGGCTATGGCTACACCTTC
>TRBJ2-7|15|TRBD1|TRBV6-5|NA
CASSYQDRGIYEQYF
TGTGCCAGCAGTTACCAGGACAGGGGGATCTACGAGCAGTACTTC
>TRBJ1-4|14|TRBD1|TRBV6-5|NA
CASSNTGGIGKLFF
TGTGCCAGCAGTAATACAGGGGGCATCGGAAAACTGTTTTTT
>TRBJ1-2|13|NA|TRBV19|NA
CASSIGGRHGYTF
TGTGCCAGTAGTATCGGGGGAAGGCATGGCTACACCTTC
>TRBJ2-1|16|NA|TRBV9|NA
CASSVDPRGSDNEQFF
TGTGCCAGCAGCGTAGATCCCAGGGGTTCGGACAATGAGCAGTTCTTC
>TRBJ1-2|13|NA|TRBV12-3/TRBV12-4|once
CASSFKKGSGYTF
TGTGCCAGCAGTTTTAAAAAGGGGTCCGGCTACACCTTC
>TRBJ1-3|15|NA|TRBV19|NA
CASSIGATIGNTIYF
TGTGCCAGTAGTATAGGCGCTACAATTGGAAACACCATATATTTT
>TRBJ2-1|15|NA|TRBV7-9|NA
CASSSRGSGYNEQFF
TGTGCCAGCAGCTCACGGGGGTCAGGTTACAATGAGCAGTTCTTC
>TRBJ2-7|14|TRBD1|TRBV28|NA
CASSLGTVTYEQYF
TGTGCCAGCAGTCTTGGGACAGTCACCTACGAGCAGTACTTC
>TRBJ1-1|15|NA|TRBV10-3|NA
CAISDPRQVGTEAFF
TGTGCCATCAGTGACCCGCGGCAGGTTGGCACTGAAGCTTTCTTT
>TRBJ2-7|15|TRBD2|TRBV3-1/TRBV3-2|once
CASSPSGGSSYEQYF
TGTGCCAGCAGCCCTAGCGGGGGAAGCTCCTACGAGCAGTACTTC
>TRBJ2-5|13|NA|TRBV28|NA
CASSLGRQETQYF
TGTGCCAGCAGTTTGGGCAGGCAAGAGACCCAGTACTTC
>TRBJ1-1|15|NA|TRBV6-2/TRBV6-3|NA
CASSALTGPNTEAFF
TGTGCCAGCAGTGCGCTCACAGGGCCGAACACTGAAGCTTTCTTT
>TRBJ2-1|17|TRBD2|TRBV5-1|NA
CASSLAGGGSSYNEQFF
TGCGCCAGCAGCTTGGCGGGCGGGGGGAGCTCCTACAATGAGCAGTTCTTC
>TRBJ2-7|15|TRBD1|TRBV7-9|NA
CASSLDPGQGYEQYF
TGTGCCAGCAGCTTAGACCCGGGACAGGGATACGAGCAGTACTTC
>TRBJ1-5|16|NA|TRBV19|NA
CASSTSSTGNNQPQHF
TGTGCCAGTAGTACGTCGTCCACAGGGAACAATCAGCCCCAGCATTTT
>TRBJ1-3|16|NA|TRBV3-1/TRBV3-2|NA
CASSHGDANSGNTIYF
TGTGCCAGCAGCCATGGGGACGCAAACTCTGGAAACACCATATATTTT
>TRBJ2-3|15|TRBD1|TRBV7-9|few
CASSLRRQGADTQYF
TGTGCCAGCAGCTTGAGGAGACAGGGAGCAGATACGCAGTATTTT
>TRBJ2-2|13|NA|TRBV2|NA
CASTNQGSGELFF
TGTGCCAGCACAAACCAGGGATCCGGGGAGCTGTTTTTT
>TRBJ2-7|12|NA|TRBV24-1|NA
CATSDGPREQYF
TGTGCCACCAGTGATGGGCCTCGGGAGCAGTACTTC
>TRBJ1-5|18|TRBD1|TRBV5-4|once
CASSRGGQGALGNQPQHF
TGTGCCAGCAGCCGAGGGGGACAGGGGGCTTTAGGAAATCAGCCCCAGCATTTT
>TRBJ2-1|16|NA|TRBV7-3|NA
CASSFIGGGRYNEQFF
TGTGCCAGCAGCTTTATTGGCGGGGGCCGCTACAATGAGCAGTTCTTC
>TRBJ2-6|17|NA|TRBV5-1|few
CASRLGTADSGANVLTF
TGCGCCAGCAGGCTGGGGACGGCTGACTCTGGGGCCAACGTCCTGACTTTC
>TRBJ1-3|17|TRBD1|TRBV27|few
CASSRTGTGDFRNTIYF
TGTGCCAGCAGTCGGACCGGGACAGGTGACTTTAGAAACACCATATATTTT